This T cell receptor (beta chain) was found in a study of cytomegalovirus exposure and HLA in healthy donors. Points from the study as a whole: A list of around 160 TCR beta chains associated with cytomegalovirus was given.

The PCR made use of 60 Vbeta and 13 Jbeta primers. The data were produced by immunoSEQ multiplex PCR, yet TCRdb's version contains in-frame clones alone and is incomplete. The sample lists approximately 110,000 clones, 74% occurring once. Germline loops: CDR1 SGHRS, CDR2 YFSETQ. The CDR3 contains 14 residues. V lost 0 bases and J lost 3, with 10 bases in between. Of note for this clone: Its antigen remains unknown.

This rearrangement joins TRBV5-1 to TRBJ2-7; D not resolved. The sequence was obtained from a man aged 50-59 years in good health and CMV-seropositive. What was sequenced was PBMCs. CDR3 sequence (DNA): TGCGCCAGCAGCTTGGTCCCGGAGAACTACGAGCAGTACTTC. Translating gives CASSLVPENYEQYF.